One T cell receptor (beta chain) is described in this entry. Its antigen remains unidentified. Looked up from germline, CDR1 is SGHDN and CDR2 is FVKESK. The CDR3 is 15 residues long. V was trimmed by 2 bases and J by 3 bases, leaving 14 bases between them. This specimen comes from a study of CD8 T cells in Susac syndrome. Findings and limits, study-wide: By the study's own acknowledgment, its TCR sequencing and HLA analysis included relatively few individuals.

Sequencing targeted TCR beta in T cells from blood (CD8+ and CD4+). Random-hexamer reverse transcription was applied to about 0.45 to 1 ug RNA. Amplification of TCR beta CDR3 by immunoSEQ multiplex PCR spanned 54 Vbeta and 13 Jbeta. TCRdb recomputed calls from the immunoSEQ multiplex PCR reads with MiXCR, one row per CDR3 protein. Of approximately 120,000 distinct CDR3 sequences listed, around 94% are singletons. V usage is TRBV14 and J usage is TRBJ2-7, with D unclear. This TCR was sampled from a human donor in good health. Material for sequencing was CD4+ T cells from PBMCs. In DNA, the CDR3 is TGTGCCAGCAGCCAAACAAACCGAGACCTCTACGAGCAGTACTTC. This encodes CASSQTNRDLYEQYF. Full variable domain (outside the CDR3, taken from reference TRBV14 and TRBJ2-7): EAGVTQFPSHSVIEKGQTVTLRCDPISGHDNLYWYRRVMGKEIKFLLHFVKESKQDESGMPNNRFLAERTGGTYSTLKVQPAELEDSGVYFCASSQTNRDLYEQYFGPGTRLTVT.